This TCR beta chain was documented in a study of early T cells in non-severe SARS-CoV-2 infection. Trimming pared 1 base from V and 7 bases from J, leaving 11 bases between. The length of the CDR3 is 13 residues. Looked up from germline, CDR1 is SGHNT and CDR2 is YYREEE (reference sequence). cDNA molecules, individually, were tagged with unique molecular identifiers. Each CDR3 protein is one row after TCRdb ran MiXCR on the 5' RACE reads. This table holds 60,000 or so distinct CDR3 sequences, around 12% found once. The receptor's source is an adult who was a healthcare worker with PCR-confirmed SARS-CoV-2 infection or an uninfected control (not recorded which). The V and J genes are TRBV5-4 and TRBJ2-5, with TRBD1 as a possible D gene (6 bases). Sequencing used whole blood. The CDR3 DNA reads TGTGCCAGCAGCTTGCAGGGGACGGGGACCCAGTACTTC. Its protein is CASSLQGTGTQYF.